These 3 T cell receptor beta chains came from one sample sequenced in a study of T cells in Graves' hyperthyroidism and ophthalmopathy. Amplification of TCR beta CDR3 regions used RNA as the template. With the HTBI primer set, the TCR CDR3 went through a first round of RT-PCR. TCRdb itself ran the multiplex PCR reads through MiXCR, one entry per CDR3 protein. This table holds a few hundred thousand distinct CDR3 sequences, around an eighth found once. The sample was blood. All receptors come from a woman between 18 and 29 years old with Graves' hyperthyroidism.

This clonotype came up many times. Its ends do not fully match the called genes, so a read error is possible. The chain has TRBV11-2 and TRBJ1-1; D may be TRBD1 (6 bases). The CDR3 totals 12 residues. Germline CDR1 is SGHAT and CDR2 is FQNNGV. CDR3 DNA sequence: TGTGCCAGCAGCCCCGGGGGGCATATCGGACTCTTT. As protein: CASSPGGHIGLF.

Worth noting for this clonotype: Given a much more abundant clone one base away, this may be a read error. DNA for the CDR3: TGCAGTGCTAGTCGGACTTATAGCTCCTACGATGAGCAGTTCTTC. This translates into CSASRTYSSYDEQFF. The rearrangement links TRBV20-1 to TRBJ2-1, with a weak D call TRBD2 (5 bases). Germline V lookup: CDR1 DFQATT, CDR2 SNEGSKA (reference sequence). The CDR3 sequence is 15 residues long.

This clonotype was seen many times. This chain links TRBV18 with TRBJ2-7, with a tentative D call TRBD1 (5 bases). Per the germline V gene, CDR1 is KGHSH and CDR2 is LQKENI. The CDR3 is 14 amino acids. The V end lost 3 bases, the J end lost 5 bases, and 14 bases lay between the germline ends. Here the CDR3 DNA reads TGTGCCAGCTCACCGCGGCAGGGTATCAACGAGCAGTACTTC. It encodes CASSPRQGINEQYF.